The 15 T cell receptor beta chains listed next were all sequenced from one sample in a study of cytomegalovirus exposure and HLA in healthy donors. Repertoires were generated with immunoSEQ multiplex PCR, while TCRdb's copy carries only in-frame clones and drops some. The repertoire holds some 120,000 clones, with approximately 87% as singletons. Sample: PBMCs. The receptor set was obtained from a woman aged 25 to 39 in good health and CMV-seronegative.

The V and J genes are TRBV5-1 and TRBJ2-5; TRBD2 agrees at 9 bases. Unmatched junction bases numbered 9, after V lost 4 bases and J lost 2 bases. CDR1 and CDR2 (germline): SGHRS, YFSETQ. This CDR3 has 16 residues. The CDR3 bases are TGCGCCAGCAGCCCATTAGCGGGGGCCGAGCAAGAGACCCAGTACTTC. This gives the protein CASSPLAGAEQETQYF.

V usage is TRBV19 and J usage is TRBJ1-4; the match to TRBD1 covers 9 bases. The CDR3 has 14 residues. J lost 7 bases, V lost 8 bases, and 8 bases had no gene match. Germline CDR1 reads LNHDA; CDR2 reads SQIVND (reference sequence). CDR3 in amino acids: CASLDRGISEKLFF. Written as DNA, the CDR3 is TGTGCCAGTCTCGACAGGGGGATTAGTGAAAAACTGTTTTTT.

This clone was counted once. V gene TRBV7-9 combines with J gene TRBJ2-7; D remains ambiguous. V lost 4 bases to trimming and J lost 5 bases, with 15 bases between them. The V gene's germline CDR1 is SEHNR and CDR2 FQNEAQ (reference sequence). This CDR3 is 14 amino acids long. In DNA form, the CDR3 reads TGTGCCAGCAGCTCCCCCCGGAGCCAACACGAGCAGTACTTC. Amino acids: CASSSPRSQHEQYF. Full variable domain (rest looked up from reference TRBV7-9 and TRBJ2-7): DTGVSQNPRHKITKRGQNVTFRCDPISEHNRLYWYRQTLGQGPEFLTYFQNEAQLEKSRLLSDRFSAERPKGSFSTLEIQRTEQGDSAMYLCASSSPRSQHEQYFGPGTRLTVT.

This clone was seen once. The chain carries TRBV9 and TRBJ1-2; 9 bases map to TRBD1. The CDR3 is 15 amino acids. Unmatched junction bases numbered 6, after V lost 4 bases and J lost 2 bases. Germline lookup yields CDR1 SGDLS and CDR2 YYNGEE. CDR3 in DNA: TGTGCCAGCAGCTTCCAGGACAGGGGCAACTATGGCTACACCTTC. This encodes CASSFQDRGNYGYTF.

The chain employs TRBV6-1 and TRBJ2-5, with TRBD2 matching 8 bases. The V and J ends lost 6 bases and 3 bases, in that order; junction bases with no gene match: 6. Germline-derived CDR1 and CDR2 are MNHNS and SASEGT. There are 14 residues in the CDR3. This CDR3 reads CASSAGTRKETQYF. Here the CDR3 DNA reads TGTGCCAGCAGCGCCGGGACTAGAAAAGAGACCCAGTACTTC.

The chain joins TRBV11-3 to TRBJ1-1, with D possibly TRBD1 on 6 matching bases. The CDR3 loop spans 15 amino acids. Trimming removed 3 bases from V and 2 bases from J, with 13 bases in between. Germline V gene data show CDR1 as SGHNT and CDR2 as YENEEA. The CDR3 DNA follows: TGTGCCAGCAGCTTCACAGGGACCCTAAACACTGAAGCTTTCTTT. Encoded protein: CASSFTGTLNTEAFF.

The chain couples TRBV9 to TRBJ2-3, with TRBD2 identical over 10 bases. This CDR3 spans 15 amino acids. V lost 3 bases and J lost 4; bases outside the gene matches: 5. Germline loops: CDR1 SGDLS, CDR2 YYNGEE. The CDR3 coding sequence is TGTGCCAGCAGCGGCCTAGCGGGGGTGGCAGATACGCAGTATTTT. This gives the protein CASSGLAGVADTQYF. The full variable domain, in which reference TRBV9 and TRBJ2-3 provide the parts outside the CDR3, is DSGVTQTPKHLITATGQRVTLRCSPRSGDLSVYWYQQSLDQGLQFLIQYYNGEERAKGNILERFSAQQFPDLHSELNLSSLELGDSALYFCASSGLAGVADTQYFGPGTRLTVL.

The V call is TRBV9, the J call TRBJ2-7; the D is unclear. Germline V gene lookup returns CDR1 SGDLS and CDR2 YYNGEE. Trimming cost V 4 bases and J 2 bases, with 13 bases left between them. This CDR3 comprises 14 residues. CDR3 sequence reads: CASSSSGSPYEQYF. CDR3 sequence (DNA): TGTGCCAGCAGCAGCTCCGGGTCGCCCTACGAGCAGTACTTC. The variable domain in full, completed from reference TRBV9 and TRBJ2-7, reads DSGVTQTPKHLITATGQRVTLRCSPRSGDLSVYWYQQSLDQGLQFLIQYYNGEERAKGNILERFSAQQFPDLHSELNLSSLELGDSALYFCASSSSGSPYEQYFGPGTRLTVT.

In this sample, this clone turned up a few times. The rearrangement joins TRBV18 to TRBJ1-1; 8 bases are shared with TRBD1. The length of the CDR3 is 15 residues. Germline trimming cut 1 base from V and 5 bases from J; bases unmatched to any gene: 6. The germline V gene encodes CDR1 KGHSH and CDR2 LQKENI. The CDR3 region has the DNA TGTGCCAGCTCACCACAGACAGGGGAGAGTACTGAAGCTTTCTTT. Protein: CASSPQTGESTEAFF. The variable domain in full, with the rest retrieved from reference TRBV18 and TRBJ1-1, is NAGVMQNPRHLVRRRGQEARLRCSPMKGHSHVYWYRQLPEEGLKFMVYLQKENIIDESGMPKERFSAEFPKEGPSILRIQQVVRGDSAAYFCASSPQTGESTEAFFGQGTRLTVV.

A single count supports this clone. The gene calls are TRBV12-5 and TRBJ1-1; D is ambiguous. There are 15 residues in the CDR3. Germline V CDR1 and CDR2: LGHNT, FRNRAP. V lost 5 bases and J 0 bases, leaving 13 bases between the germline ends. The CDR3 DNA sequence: TGTGCTAGTGGTCCTGGAGCTGGCGTGAACACTGAAGCTTTCTTT. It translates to CASGPGAGVNTEAFF.

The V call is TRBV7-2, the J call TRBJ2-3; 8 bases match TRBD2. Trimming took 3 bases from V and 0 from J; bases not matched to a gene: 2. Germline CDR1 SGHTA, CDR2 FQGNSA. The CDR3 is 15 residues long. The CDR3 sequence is CASSFKRGSTDTQYF. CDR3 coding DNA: TGTGCCAGCAGCTTCAAGCGGGGGAGCACAGATACGCAGTATTTT.

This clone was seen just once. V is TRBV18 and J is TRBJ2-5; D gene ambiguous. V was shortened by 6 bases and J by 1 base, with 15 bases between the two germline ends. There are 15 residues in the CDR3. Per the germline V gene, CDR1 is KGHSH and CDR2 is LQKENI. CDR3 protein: CASSPLGAFQETQYF. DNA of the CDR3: TGTGCCAGCTCCCCCCTCGGTGCCTTCCAAGAGACCCAGTACTTC.

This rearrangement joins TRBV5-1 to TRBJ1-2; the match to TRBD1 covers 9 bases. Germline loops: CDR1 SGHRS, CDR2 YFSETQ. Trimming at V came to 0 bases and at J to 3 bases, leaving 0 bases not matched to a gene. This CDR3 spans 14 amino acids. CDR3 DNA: TGCGCCAGCAGCTTGGGACAGGGGGACTATGGCTACACCTTC. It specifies CASSLGQGDYGYTF.

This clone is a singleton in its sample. The CDR3 DNA follows: TGTGCCAGCAGCTTAGAGGGGGGACAGCTCTCCTACGAGCAGTACTTC. It yields the protein CASSLEGGQLSYEQYF. The chain links TRBV7-2 to TRBJ2-7; a weak D match, TRBD1 (7 bases). This CDR3 is built from 16 residues. CDR1 is SGHTA, CDR2 FQGNSA, per germline. Trimming took 1 base from V and 0 from J, leaving 13 bases between them.

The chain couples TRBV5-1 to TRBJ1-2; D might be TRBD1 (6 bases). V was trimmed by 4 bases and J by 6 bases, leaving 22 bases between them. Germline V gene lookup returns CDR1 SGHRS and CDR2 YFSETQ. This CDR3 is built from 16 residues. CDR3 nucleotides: TGCGCCAGCAGCCTAAAGATACAGGGTGGATCGGATGGCTACACCTTC. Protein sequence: CASSLKIQGGSDGYTF.